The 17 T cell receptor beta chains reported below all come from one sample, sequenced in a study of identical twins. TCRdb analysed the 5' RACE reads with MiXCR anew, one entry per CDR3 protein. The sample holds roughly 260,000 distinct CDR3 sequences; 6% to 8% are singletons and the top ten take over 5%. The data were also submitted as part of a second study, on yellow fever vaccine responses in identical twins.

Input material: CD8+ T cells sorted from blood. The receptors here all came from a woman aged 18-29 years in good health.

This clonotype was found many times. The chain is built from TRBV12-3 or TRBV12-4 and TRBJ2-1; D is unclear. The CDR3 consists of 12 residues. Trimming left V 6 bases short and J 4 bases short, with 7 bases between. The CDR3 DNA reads TGTGCCAGCAGGACCGGGTACAATGAGCAGTTCTTC. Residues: CASRTGYNEQFF.

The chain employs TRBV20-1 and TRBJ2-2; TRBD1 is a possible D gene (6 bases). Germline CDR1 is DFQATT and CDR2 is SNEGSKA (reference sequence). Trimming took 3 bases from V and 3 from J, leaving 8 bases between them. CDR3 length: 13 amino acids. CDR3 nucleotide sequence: TGCAGTGCTAGCTCAGGGGACACCGGGGAGCTGTTTTTT. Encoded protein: CSASSGDTGELFF.

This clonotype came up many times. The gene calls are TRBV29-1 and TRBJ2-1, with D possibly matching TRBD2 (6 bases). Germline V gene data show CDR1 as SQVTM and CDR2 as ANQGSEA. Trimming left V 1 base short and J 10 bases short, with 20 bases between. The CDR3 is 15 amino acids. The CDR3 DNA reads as TGCAGCGTTGAAGTTTCTAGCGCCGTCCCCGGAGAGCAGTTCTTC. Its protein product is CSVEVSSAVPGEQFF.

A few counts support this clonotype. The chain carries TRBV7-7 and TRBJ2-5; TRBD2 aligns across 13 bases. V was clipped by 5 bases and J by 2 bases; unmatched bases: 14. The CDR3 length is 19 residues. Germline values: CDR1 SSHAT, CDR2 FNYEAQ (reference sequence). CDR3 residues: CASSLNLGLAGAQQETQYF. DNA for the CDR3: TGTGCCAGCAGCCTAAACCTTGGACTAGCGGGGGCACAGCAAGAGACCCAGTACTTC.

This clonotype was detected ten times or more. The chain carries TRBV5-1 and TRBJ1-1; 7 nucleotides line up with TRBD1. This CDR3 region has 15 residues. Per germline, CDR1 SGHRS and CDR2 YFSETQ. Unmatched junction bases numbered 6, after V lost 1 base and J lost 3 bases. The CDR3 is CASSLLEGAYTEAFF. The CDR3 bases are TGCGCCAGCAGCTTGTTGGAGGGGGCATACACTGAAGCTTTCTTT.

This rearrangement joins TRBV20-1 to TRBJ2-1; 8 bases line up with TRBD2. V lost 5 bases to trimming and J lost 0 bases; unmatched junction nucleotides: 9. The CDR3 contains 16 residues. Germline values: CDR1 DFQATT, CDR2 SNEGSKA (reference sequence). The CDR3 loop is CSAFILAGYSYNEQFF. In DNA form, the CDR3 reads TGCAGTGCTTTCATTCTAGCGGGCTACTCCTACAATGAGCAGTTCTTC.

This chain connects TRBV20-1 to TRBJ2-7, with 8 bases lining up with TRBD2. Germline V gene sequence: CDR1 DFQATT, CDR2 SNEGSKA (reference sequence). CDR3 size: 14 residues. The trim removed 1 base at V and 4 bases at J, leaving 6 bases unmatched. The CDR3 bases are TGCAGTGCTAGAGGGCGGGGGGAGTCATACGAGCAGTACGTC. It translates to CSARGRGESYEQYV.

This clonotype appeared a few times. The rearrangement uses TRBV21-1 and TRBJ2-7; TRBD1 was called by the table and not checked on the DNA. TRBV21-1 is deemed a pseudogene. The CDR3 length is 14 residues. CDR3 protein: CASPGEGSSYEQYF. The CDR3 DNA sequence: TGTGCCAGCCCGGGAGAAGGGTCCTCTTACGAGCAGTACTTC.

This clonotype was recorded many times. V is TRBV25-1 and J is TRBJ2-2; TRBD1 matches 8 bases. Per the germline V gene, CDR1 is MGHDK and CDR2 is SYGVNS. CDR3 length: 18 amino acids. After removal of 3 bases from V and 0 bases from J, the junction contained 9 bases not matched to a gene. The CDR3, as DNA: TGTGCCAGCAGTGAGATCCGGGACAGGCCCCCGAACACCGGGGAGCTGTTTTTT. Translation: CASSEIRDRPPNTGELFF.

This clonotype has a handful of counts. The CDR3 loop is CASFWKPQYV. The CDR3 DNA reads TGTGCCAGCTTTTGGAAACCTCAGTACGTC. This chain joins TRBV27 and TRBJ2-7; D not certain. The V end was cut by 8 bases, the J end by 10 bases, with 12 bases between. The CDR3 contains 10 residues. Germline V gene sequence: CDR1 MNHEY, CDR2 SMNVEV (reference sequence).

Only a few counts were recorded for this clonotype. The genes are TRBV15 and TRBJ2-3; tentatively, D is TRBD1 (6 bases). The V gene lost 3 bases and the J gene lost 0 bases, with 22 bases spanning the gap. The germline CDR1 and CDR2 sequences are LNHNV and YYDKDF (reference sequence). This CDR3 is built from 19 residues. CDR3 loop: CATSRELTGFLPSTDTQYF. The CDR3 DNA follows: TGTGCCACCAGCAGGGAATTGACAGGTTTCCTGCCTAGCACAGATACGCAGTATTTT.

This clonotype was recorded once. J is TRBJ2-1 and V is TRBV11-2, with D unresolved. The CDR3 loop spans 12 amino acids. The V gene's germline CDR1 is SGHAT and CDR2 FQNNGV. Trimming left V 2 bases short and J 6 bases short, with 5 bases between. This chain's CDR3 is CASSLKVNEQFF. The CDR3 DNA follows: TGTGCCAGCAGCTTAAAAGTCAATGAGCAGTTCTTC.

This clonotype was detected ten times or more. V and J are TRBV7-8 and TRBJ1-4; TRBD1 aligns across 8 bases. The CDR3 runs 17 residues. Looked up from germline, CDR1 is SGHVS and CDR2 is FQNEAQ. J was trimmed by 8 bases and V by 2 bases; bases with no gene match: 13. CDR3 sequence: CASSLRRSTGGWEKLFF. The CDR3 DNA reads TGTGCCAGCAGCTTAAGGCGTAGCACAGGGGGTTGGGAAAAACTGTTTTTT.

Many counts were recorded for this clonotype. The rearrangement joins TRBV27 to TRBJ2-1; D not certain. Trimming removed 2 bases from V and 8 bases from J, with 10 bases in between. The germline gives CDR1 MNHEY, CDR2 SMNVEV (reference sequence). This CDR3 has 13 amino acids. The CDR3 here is CASSLGVEDEQFF. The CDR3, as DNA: TGTGCCAGCAGTTTAGGGGTTGAGGATGAGCAGTTCTTC.

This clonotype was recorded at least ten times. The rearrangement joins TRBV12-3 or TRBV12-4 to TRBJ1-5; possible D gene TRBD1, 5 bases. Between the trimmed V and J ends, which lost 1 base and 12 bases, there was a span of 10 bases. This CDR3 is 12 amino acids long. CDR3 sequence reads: CASSLDGGDQHF. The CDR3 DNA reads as TGTGCCAGCAGTTTAGACGGGGGGGACCAGCATTTT.

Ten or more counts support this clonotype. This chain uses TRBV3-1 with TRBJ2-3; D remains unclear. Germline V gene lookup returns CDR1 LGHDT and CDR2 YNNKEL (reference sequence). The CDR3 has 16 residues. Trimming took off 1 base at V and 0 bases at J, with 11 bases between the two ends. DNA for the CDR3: TGTGCCAGCAGCCAAGTGACTTCTTCTAGCACAGATACGCAGTATTTT. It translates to CASSQVTSSSTDTQYF.

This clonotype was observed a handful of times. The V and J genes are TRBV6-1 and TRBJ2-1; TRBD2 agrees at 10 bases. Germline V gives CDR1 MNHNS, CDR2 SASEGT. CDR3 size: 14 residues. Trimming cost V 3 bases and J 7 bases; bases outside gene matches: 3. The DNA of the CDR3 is TGTGCCAGCAGTGAGGGGACTAGCGTTAATGAGCAGTTCTTC. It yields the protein CASSEGTSVNEQFF.